This T cell receptor (beta chain) was profiled in a study of T cell responses to AZD1222 COVID-19 vaccine (dated by TCRdb to the early 2020s). Regarding the complete study: TCR sequencing was performed for approximately 240 trial participants, of whom some 200 were given two doses of AZD1222 and around 25 were given two doses of MenACWY control vaccine. Enrollment into the trials was organized by age into subgroups of 18-55, 56-69 and 70-plus years, and those subgroups contained about 160, 30 and 59 TCR-sequenced participants, respectively. Overall study results and their limits: Participants were mostly white British and included more females than males, and it was suggested by the authors that clonal diversity may have been underestimated. CD4 TCRs associated with the vaccine covered the entire spike protein, and the dominant responses were in regions 160-218 and 743-854. Because no samples from the day 14 peak response were available, repertoires could be characterized only after the peak T cell response. The 56-69-year group was small, and its depth increase did not reach significance, likely because of low power. Conclusions about previously exposed vaccinees were limited because only six AZD1222 recipients were SARS-CoV-2 seropositive at baseline. After two AZD1222 doses, spike-specific TCR breadth and depth were significantly higher than at day 0 and than in MenACWY recipients. Nearly half of unique spike-specific TCRs reportedly recognized epitopes outside regions mutated in the B.1.351 and B.1.1.7 variants.

From V the trimming removes 0 bases and from J it removes 0 bases, while the gene matches leave 4 bases of the junction unaccounted for. The CDR3 goes from the cysteine to the phenylalanine over 16 residues. The only DNA kept is the CDR3, 48 bases in frame from the first base. The CDR1 and CDR2 encoded by the germline V gene are SGHDN and FVKESK. A note on this clone: The antigen it recognizes is unknown. Qualities for individual bases were not recorded, and no much larger clone is one base off.

The CDR3 regions of human TCRbeta chains were analyzed by immunosequencing. The authors' pipeline ran thus. Repertoire TCRs were checked for matches against a reference library of SARS-CoV-2-specific TCRs that had been generated using the MIRA antigen-specificity platform. Breadth meant the fraction of unique TCRs that were SARS-CoV-2-associated, whereas depth meant the fraction of total T cells that were SARS-CoV-2-associated. Using the MIRA data, each spike-specific TCR was mapped to the spike region that the TCR reacts to and placed in a CD4 or CD8 class. Log10-transformed breadth and depth values were compared by one-way ANOVA with Sidak's multiple comparisons tests. TCRdb obtained this table from immuneACCESS and retained in-frame rearrangements with V and J assigned. These tables miss some clones; where compared with another copy, unresolved V genes account for less than half of the shortfall, and the remainder is unexplained. V and J calls and clone size follow that table, whereas D and trimming were derived from the DNA. This sample holds more than 55,000 clones; 89% were observed only once. The ten most abundant clones make up over 5% of the sample.

The time point label, read with the paper, signifies: about 28 days (+/-7) after the second vaccine dose. AZD1222 recipients with second doses at about 4 weeks or about 12 weeks were pooled, because spike-specific TCR depth and breadth did not differ between schedules. The vaccinee samples were drawn from two UK trials, COV001 and COV002, one of which was a single-blind randomized controlled phase 2/3 trial testing AZD1222 (ChAdOx1 nCoV-19) in healthy adults. For TCRbeta chain sequencing, PBMC samples were collected from trial participants at day 0 and at day 28 after the second dose. The clonotype comes from an adult who received the AZD1222 COVID-19 vaccine. The sample in question was peripheral blood, obtained 28 days after the second AZD1222 dose. The chain is assembled from TRBV14 and TRBJ2-7; TRBD2 matches 8 bases in the middle. In nucleotides, the sequence is TGTGCCAGCAGCCAAGATCCTAGCGGGTTCTCCTACGAGCAGTACTTC. Translated, it gives CASSQDPSGFSYEQYF.